This TCR beta chain originates from a study of blood T cell repertoires in COVID-19. Overall study: Acute and convalescent COVID-19 samples came from the United States, Italy and Spain. From T cells, B-cell-depleted T cells, or PBMCs came the material, which was cDNA or gDNA.

V lost 5 bases, J lost 4 bases, and 6 bases stayed unmatched. CDR1 SEHNR and CDR2 FQNEAQ come from the germline V gene (reference sequence). CDR3 length: 15 residues. As handled by the study authors: Nucleated cell number was recorded as an estimate derived from reference gene primer amplification. Profiling relied on immunoSEQ multiplex PCR, and the TCRdb table lists in-frame clones only, not all of them. For V, J and clone size, that table is used; D and trimming come from the DNA. This table has about 120,000 clones, roughly four fifths appearing once. This receptor was obtained from a woman aged 65 to 85 with acute or convalescent COVID-19. The specimen was peripheral blood. This chain uses TRBV7-9 with TRBJ2-1, with TRBD1 identical over 9 bases. Here the CDR3 reads CASSTRDRAYNEQFF. CDR3 sequence (DNA): TGTGCCAGCAGCACCCGGGACAGGGCTTACAATGAGCAGTTCTTC.